This T cell receptor (beta chain) was profiled in a study of blood T cell repertoires in COVID-19. Overall study context: Researchers got acute and convalescent COVID-19 samples from the United States, Italy and Spain. Sample material is recorded as cDNA or gDNA derived from T cells, B-cell-depleted T cells, or PBMCs.

CDR3 length: 16 residues. J was trimmed by 7 bases and V by 1 base; bases with no gene match: 4. The germline V gene encodes CDR1 LNHDA and CDR2 SQIVND (reference sequence). Authors' methods: The assay estimated nucleated cells by amplifying reference gene primers. Sequencing was performed with immunoSEQ multiplex PCR; in TCRdb, only in-frame clones are kept and a portion is missing. Clone size and the V and J calls come from that table; the DNA yielded D and trimming. The table includes some 80,000 clones, more than 85% detected once. Sample: peripheral blood. The receptor's source is a man at least 80 years old with active or convalescent COVID-19. The genes are TRBV19 and TRBJ1-6; 10 bases are a match to TRBD1. The CDR3 protein is CASSIVTGQGNSPLHF. CDR3 nucleotide sequence: TGTGCCAGTAGTATAGTGACGGGACAGGGGAATTCACCCCTCCACTTT.